This TCR beta chain comes out of a study of blood T cell repertoires in COVID-19. In the study overall: The origin of the acute and convalescent COVID-19 samples was the United States, Italy and Spain.

As handled by the study authors: Amplification of reference gene primers was used by the study to estimate nucleated cell counts. Profiling relied on immunoSEQ multiplex PCR, and the TCRdb table lists in-frame clones only, not all of them. For V, J and clone size, that table is used; D and trimming come from the DNA. The profile shows under 25,000 clones, about 88% of them singletons. J gave up 0 bases and V 3 bases, and 8 bases lay outside the gene matches. The CDR3 loop spans 16 amino acids. Germline lookup yields CDR1 SGHRS and CDR2 YFSETQ. V and J are TRBV5-1 and TRBJ1-1; 7 positions match TRBD1. The receptor's source is a man aged 65 to 79 in a cohort sampled during active COVID-19. Sequenced: peripheral blood. CDR3 in DNA: TGCGCCAGCAGCTCGCCGCAGGGGGGCATGAACACTGAAGCTTTCTTT. Translated: CASSSPQGGMNTEAFF.